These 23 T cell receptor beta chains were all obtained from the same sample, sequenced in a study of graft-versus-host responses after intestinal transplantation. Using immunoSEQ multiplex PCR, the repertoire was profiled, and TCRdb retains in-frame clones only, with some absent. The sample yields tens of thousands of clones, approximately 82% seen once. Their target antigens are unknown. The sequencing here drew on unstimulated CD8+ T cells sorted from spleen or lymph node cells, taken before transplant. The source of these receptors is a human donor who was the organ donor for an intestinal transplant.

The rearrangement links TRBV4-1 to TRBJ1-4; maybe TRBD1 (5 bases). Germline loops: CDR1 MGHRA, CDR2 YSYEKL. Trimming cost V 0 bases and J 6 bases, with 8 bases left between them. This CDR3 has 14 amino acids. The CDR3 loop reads CASSQDRVDEKLFF. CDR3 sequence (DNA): TGCGCCAGCAGCCAAGACAGGGTTGATGAAAAACTGTTTTTT.

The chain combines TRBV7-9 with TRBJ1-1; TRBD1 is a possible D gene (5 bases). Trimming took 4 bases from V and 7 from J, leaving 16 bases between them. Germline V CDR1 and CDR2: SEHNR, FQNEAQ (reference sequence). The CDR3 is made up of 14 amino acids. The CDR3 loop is CASSSPASGGEAFF. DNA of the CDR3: TGTGCCAGCAGCTCTCCCGCTTCGGGGGGTGAAGCTTTCTTT.

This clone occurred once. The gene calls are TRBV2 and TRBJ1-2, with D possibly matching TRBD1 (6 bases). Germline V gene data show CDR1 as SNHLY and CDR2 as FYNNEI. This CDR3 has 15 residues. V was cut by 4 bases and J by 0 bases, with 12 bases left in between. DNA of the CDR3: TGTGCCAGCAGTGTAACGACAGGCACTAACTATGGCTACACCTTC. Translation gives CASSVTTGTNYGYTF.

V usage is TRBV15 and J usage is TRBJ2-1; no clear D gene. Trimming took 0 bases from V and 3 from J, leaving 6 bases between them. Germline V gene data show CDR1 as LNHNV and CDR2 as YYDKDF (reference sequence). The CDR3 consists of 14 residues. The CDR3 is CATSRDGNYNEQFF. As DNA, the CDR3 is TGTGCCACCAGCAGAGATGGTAACTACAATGAGCAGTTCTTC.

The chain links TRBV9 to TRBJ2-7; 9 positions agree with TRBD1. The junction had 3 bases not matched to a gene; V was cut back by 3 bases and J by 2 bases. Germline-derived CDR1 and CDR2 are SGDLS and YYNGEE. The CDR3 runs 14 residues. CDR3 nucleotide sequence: TGTGCCAGCAGCGCCGGGACAGGGCCCTACGAGCAGTACTTC. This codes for CASSAGTGPYEQYF.

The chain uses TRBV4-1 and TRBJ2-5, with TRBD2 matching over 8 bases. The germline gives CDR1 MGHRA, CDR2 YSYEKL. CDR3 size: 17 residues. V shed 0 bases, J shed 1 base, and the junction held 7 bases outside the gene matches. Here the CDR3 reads CASSQDRAGAGQETQYF. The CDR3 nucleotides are TGCGCCAGCAGCCAAGACCGAGCGGGAGCTGGCCAAGAGACCCAGTACTTC.

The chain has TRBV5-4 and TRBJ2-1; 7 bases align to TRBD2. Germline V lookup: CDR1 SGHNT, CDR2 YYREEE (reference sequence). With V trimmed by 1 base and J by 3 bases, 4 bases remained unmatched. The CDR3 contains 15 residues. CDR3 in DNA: TGTGCCAGCAGCTTGAAACGGGAGGTCTACAATGAGCAGTTCTTC. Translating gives CASSLKREVYNEQFF.

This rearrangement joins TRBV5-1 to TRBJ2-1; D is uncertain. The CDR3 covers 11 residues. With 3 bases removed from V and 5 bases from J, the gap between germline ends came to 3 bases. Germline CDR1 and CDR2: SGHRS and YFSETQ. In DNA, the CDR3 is TGCGCCAGCAGCTACAACAATGAGCAGTTCTTC. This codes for CASSYNNEQFF.

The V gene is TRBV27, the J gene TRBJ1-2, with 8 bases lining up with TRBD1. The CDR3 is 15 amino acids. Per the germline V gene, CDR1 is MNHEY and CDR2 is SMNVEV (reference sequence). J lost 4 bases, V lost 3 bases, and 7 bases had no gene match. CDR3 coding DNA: TGTGCCAGCAGTTTGAACAGGGGGGGCCTCTATGGCTACACCTTC. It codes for CASSLNRGGLYGYTF.

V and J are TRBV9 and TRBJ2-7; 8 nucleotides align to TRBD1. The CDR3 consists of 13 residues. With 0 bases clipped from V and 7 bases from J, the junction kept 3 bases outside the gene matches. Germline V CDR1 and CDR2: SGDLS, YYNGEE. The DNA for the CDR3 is TGTGCCAGCAGCGTAGGGACAGGGCAGGAGCAGTACTTC. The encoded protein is CASSVGTGQEQYF.

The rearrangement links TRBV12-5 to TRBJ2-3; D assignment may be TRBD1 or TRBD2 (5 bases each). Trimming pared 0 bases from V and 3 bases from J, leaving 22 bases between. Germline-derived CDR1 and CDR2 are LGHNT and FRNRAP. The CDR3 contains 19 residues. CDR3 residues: CASGLVLKTVLRETDTQYF. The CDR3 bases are TGTGCTAGTGGTTTGGTACTCAAGACAGTCCTTAGGGAGACAGATACGCAGTATTTT.

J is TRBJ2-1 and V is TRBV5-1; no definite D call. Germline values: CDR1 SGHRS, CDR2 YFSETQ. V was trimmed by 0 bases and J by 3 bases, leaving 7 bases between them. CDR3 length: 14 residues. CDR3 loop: CASSLGDDYNEQFF. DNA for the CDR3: TGCGCCAGCAGCTTGGGAGACGACTACAATGAGCAGTTCTTC.

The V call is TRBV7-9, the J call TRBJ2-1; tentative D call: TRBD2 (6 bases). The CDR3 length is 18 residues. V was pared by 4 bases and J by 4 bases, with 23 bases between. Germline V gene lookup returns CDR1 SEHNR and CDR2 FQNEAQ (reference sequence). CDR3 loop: CASSSNPGTRPLYNEQFF. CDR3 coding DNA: TGTGCCAGCAGCTCTAATCCCGGGACTCGACCCCTTTACAATGAGCAGTTCTTC.

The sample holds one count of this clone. CDR3 region: CASSLVGQGETQYF. CDR3 nucleotides: TGTGCCAGCAGCTTAGTAGGACAGGGAGAGACCCAGTACTTC. The chain carries TRBV7-2 and TRBJ2-5; 8 bases fit TRBD1. The CDR3 sequence is 14 residues long. Germline V lookup: CDR1 SGHTA, CDR2 FQGNSA. V was pared by 1 base and J by 4 bases, with 2 bases of the junction left unmatched.

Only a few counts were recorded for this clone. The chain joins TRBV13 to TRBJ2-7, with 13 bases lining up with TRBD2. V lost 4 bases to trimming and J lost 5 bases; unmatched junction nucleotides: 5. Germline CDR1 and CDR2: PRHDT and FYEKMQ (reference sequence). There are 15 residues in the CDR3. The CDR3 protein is CASSSLAGGLNEQYF. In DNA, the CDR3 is TGTGCCAGCAGCTCACTAGCGGGAGGGTTGAACGAGCAGTACTTC.

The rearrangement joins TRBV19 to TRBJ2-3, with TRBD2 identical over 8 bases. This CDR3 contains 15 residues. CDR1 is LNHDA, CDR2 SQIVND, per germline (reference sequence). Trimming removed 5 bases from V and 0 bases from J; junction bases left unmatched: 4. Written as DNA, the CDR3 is TGTGCCAGTAGTTCCGGGAGGGAAAGCACAGATACGCAGTATTTT. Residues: CASSSGRESTDTQYF.

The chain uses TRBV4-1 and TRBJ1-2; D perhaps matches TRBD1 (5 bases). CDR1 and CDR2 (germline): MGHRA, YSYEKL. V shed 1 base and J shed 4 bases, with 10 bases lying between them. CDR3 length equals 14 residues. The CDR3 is CASSQVGGTYGYTF. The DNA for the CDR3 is TGCGCCAGCAGCCAAGTGGGGGGGACCTATGGCTACACCTTC.

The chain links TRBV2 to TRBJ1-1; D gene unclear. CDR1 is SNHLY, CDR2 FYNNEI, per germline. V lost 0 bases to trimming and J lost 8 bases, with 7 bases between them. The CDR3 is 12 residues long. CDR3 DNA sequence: TGTGCCAGCAGTGAAGCGACGGACGAAGCTTTCTTT. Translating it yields CASSEATDEAFF.

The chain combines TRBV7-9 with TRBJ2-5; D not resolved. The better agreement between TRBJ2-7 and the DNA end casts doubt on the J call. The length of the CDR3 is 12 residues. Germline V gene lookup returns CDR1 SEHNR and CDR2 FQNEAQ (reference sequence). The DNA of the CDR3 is TGTGCCAGCAGCCGAACACCTTACGAGCAGTACTTC. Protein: CASSRTPYEQYF.

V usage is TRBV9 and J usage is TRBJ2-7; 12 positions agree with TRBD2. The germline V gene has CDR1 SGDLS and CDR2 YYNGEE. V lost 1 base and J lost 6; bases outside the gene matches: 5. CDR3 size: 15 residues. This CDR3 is CASSVSTSGSLEQYF. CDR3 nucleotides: TGTGCCAGCAGCGTATCGACTAGCGGGAGCCTCGAGCAGTACTTC.

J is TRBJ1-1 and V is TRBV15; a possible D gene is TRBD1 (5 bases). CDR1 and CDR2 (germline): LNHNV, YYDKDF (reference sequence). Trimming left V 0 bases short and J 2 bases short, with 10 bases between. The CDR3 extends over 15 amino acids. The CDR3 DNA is TGTGCCACCAGCAGAGATGGGGGTCCCAACACTGAAGCTTTCTTT. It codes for CATSRDGGPNTEAFF.

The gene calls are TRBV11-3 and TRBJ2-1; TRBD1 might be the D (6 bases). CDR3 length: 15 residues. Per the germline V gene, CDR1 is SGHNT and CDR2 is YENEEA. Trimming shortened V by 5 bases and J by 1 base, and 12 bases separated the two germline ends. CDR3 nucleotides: TGTGCCAGCAGCGGCTACAGGGCTTCCTACAATGAGCAGTTCTTC. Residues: CASSGYRASYNEQFF. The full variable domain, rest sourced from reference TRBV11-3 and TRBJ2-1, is EAGVVQSPRYKIIEKKQPVAFWCNPISGHNTLYWYLQNLGQGPELLIRYENEEAVDDSQLPKDRFSAERLKGVDSTLKIQPAELGDSAVYLCASSGYRASYNEQFFGPGTRLTVL.

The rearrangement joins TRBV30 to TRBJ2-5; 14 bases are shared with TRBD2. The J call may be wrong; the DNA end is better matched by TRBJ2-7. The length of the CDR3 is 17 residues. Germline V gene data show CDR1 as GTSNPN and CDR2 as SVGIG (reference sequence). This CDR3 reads CAWGTSGGLLSRNEQYF. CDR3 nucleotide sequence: TGTGCCTGGGGGACTAGCGGGGGTTTGCTTTCGAGAAACGAGCAGTACTTC.